The clone carrying this T cell receptor (beta chain) occurred many times. Germline assignment: CDR1 MNHEY and CDR2 SVGAGI. The V and J ends lost 6 bases and 7 bases respectively, with 22 bases between them. CDR3 size: 15 residues. TCRdb itself ran the 5' RACE reads through MiXCR, one entry per CDR3 protein. The table includes more than 45,000 distinct CDR3 sequences, over 4% detected once. This sample is drawn from a study of neurological immune-mediated disorders. This chain joins TRBV6-5 and TRBJ2-7, with D possibly being TRBD1 or TRBD2 (6 bases each). Input material: PBMCs. The receptor was isolated from a man aged 45 to 65 with multiple sclerosis. Here the CDR3 DNA reads TGTGCCAGCAGGGGCGGAGGGGGTTGGAGGTTTGAGCAGTACTTC. Its translation is CASRGGGGWRFEQYF.